Each of the 31 T cell receptor beta chains below was sequenced from the same sample in a study of beta chain features in type 1 diabetes. General study findings and limits: All four CD4+ subsets of Type 1 diabetes patients contained TCRB CDR3s that were moderately but significantly shorter.

Expressed TCRB transcripts were sequenced because the entire RNA isolate underwent reverse transcription. The repertoire was sequenced with immunoSEQ multiplex PCR; TCRdb's copy has only in-frame clones and lacks some. Of roughly 260,000 clones in the sample, approximately 20% were seen once. Their target antigens are unknown. The sample consisted of naive CD4+ T cells from blood. The receptor source for this set is a woman in her forties with type 1 diabetes.

The rearrangement joins TRBV21-1 to TRBJ1-2; the D segment call TRBD1 is taken from the table without a DNA check. TRBV21-1 is labeled a pseudogene. This CDR3 comprises 10 residues. The CDR3 DNA reads TGTGCCAGCAGCATCCAGGCCTACACCTTC. As protein: CASSIQAYTF.

The V and J genes are TRBV5-6 and TRBJ1-2; 10 nucleotides match TRBD1. V was clipped by 4 bases and J by 6 bases; unmatched bases: 6. Germline V gives CDR1 SGHDT, CDR2 YYEEEE. This CDR3 comprises 14 residues. CDR3 nucleotides: TGTGCCAGCAGCGCGGACAGGGGGTTGAATGGCTACACCTTC. Amino acid sequence: CASSADRGLNGYTF.

This clone showed up just a few times. The rearrangement joins TRBV4-1 to TRBJ2-3; 14 positions match TRBD2. This CDR3 spans 17 amino acids. Germline CDR1 is MGHRA and CDR2 is YSYEKL. Trimming removed 1 base from V and 5 bases from J; junction bases left unmatched: 5. For the CDR3, the DNA is TGCGCCAGCAGCCAAGGGGGACTAGCGGGAGTACAAGATACGCAGTATTTT. As protein: CASSQGGLAGVQDTQYF.

This clone was seen only a few times. This chain connects TRBV28 to TRBJ1-1, with D possibly being TRBD1 (5 bases). The CDR3 sequence is 12 residues long. V lost 5 bases, J lost 1 base, and 5 bases lay in between. Germline lookup yields CDR1 MDHEN and CDR2 SYDVKM. The CDR3 DNA reads as TGTGCCAGCAGTACAGGGAACACTGAAGCTTTCTTT. It encodes CASSTGNTEAFF.

This clone was observed a single time. The V and J genes are TRBV6-6 and TRBJ2-3, with D possibly TRBD1 on 6 matching bases. This CDR3 is built from 15 residues. Germline loops: CDR1 MNHNY, CDR2 SVGAGI (reference sequence). The V and J ends lost 4 bases and 2 bases respectively, with 13 bases between them. The DNA of the CDR3 is TGTGCCAGCAGTTCTAATCGACAGGACACAGATACGCAGTATTTT. Translated, it gives CASSSNRQDTDTQYF.

This clone has a handful of counts. The gene calls are TRBV7-2 and TRBJ2-1, with 8 bases that match TRBD2. The CDR3 extends over 16 amino acids. Germline loops: CDR1 SGHTA, CDR2 FQGNSA. After removal of 3 bases from V and 0 bases from J, the junction contained 4 bases not matched to a gene. CDR3 sequence reads: CASSFSGTRSYNEQFF. CDR3 in DNA: TGTGCCAGCAGCTTTAGCGGGACCCGCTCCTACAATGAGCAGTTCTTC.

The V gene is TRBV10-3, the J gene TRBJ1-1; 11 bases are shared with TRBD1. The germline V gene encodes CDR1 ENHRY and CDR2 SYGVKD. This CDR3 has 15 amino acids. V gave up 5 bases and J gave up 4 bases; unmatched junction bases: 6. The CDR3 DNA follows: TGTGCCATCAGTCCCGGGACAGGGGGAAGCACTGAAGCTTTCTTT. Translated, it gives CAISPGTGGSTEAFF.

This clone was seen a handful of times. The rearrangement uses TRBV29-1 and TRBJ1-2, with 10 bases fitting TRBD1. CDR3 length: 12 amino acids. With 7 bases clipped from V and 7 bases from J, the junction kept 6 bases outside the gene matches. From germline, CDR1 is SQVTM and CDR2 ANQGSEA. CDR3: CSAGQGEIGYTF. The CDR3 DNA is TGCAGCGCCGGACAGGGGGAGATTGGCTACACCTTC.

V usage is TRBV15 and J usage is TRBJ1-1; D gene ambiguous. This CDR3 is 15 amino acids long. Between the trimmed V and J ends, which lost 0 bases and 0 bases, there was a span of 8 bases. Germline V gene data show CDR1 as LNHNV and CDR2 as YYDKDF (reference sequence). The CDR3 region is CATSREGSLNTEAFF. CDR3 nucleotides: TGTGCCACCAGCAGAGAAGGGAGCTTGAACACTGAAGCTTTCTTT.

This clone came up a few times. This chain uses TRBV4-1 with TRBJ2-5; 14 bases are a match to TRBD2. The J segment lost 4 bases and the V segment lost 1 base, leaving 2 bases of the junction unmatched. Germline CDR1 MGHRA, CDR2 YSYEKL. The CDR3 runs to 16 residues. CDR3 loop: CASSQAGLAGAETQYF. For the CDR3, the DNA is TGCGCCAGCAGCCAAGCGGGACTAGCGGGAGCAGAGACCCAGTACTTC.

This clone was counted only a few times. The rearrangement joins TRBV4-3 to TRBJ1-5, with D unresolved. The CDR3 runs to 15 residues. The germline CDR1 and CDR2 sequences are LGHNA and YSLEER. Between the trimmed V and J ends, which lost 0 bases and 5 bases, there was a span of 11 bases. The chain's CDR3 is CASSQENSEYQPQHF. CDR3 sequence (DNA): TGCGCCAGCAGCCAAGAAAACTCTGAATATCAGCCCCAGCATTTT.

This sequence joins TRBV5-1 and TRBJ2-1, with TRBD1 as a possible D gene (5 bases). Looked up from germline, CDR1 is SGHRS and CDR2 is YFSETQ. The germline V and J ends were trimmed by 0 bases and 1 base, with 8 bases remaining between them. The CDR3 has 15 amino acids. CDR3 in DNA: TGCGCCAGCAGCTTGGAACAGGCGTCCTACAATGAGCAGTTCTTC. Protein product: CASSLEQASYNEQFF.

This chain connects TRBV18 to TRBJ2-7; D remains unclear. From germline, CDR1 is KGHSH and CDR2 LQKENI. With 3 bases removed from V and 3 bases from J, the gap between germline ends came to 9 bases. The CDR3 runs 13 residues. The CDR3 sequence: CASSPSKSYEQYF. DNA of the CDR3: TGTGCCAGCTCACCGAGCAAGAGCTACGAGCAGTACTTC. Full variable domain (outside the CDR3, taken from reference TRBV18 and TRBJ2-7): NAGVMQNPRHLVRRRGQEARLRCSPMKGHSHVYWYRQLPEEGLKFMVYLQKENIIDESGMPKERFSAEFPKEGPSILRIQQVVRGDSAAYFCASSPSKSYEQYFGPGTRLTVT.

V usage is TRBV5-1 and J usage is TRBJ1-2; D may be TRBD1 (5 bases). The germline V gene has CDR1 SGHRS and CDR2 YFSETQ. Trimming stripped 1 base from V and 8 bases from J, with 12 bases between. This CDR3 spans 13 amino acids. The CDR3 region has the DNA TGCGCCAGCAGCTTGCAGCAGGGCGAGGGCTACACCTTC. Protein sequence: CASSLQQGEGYTF.

This clone was counted between two and nine times. The genes are TRBV5-1 and TRBJ2-1; TRBD2 matches 14 bases. Per germline, CDR1 SGHRS and CDR2 YFSETQ. With V trimmed by 3 bases and J by 9 bases, 5 bases remained unmatched. The CDR3 spans 15 residues. CDR3 nucleotides: TGCGCCAGCAGCTCAGCGGGGACTAGCGGGGGTGAGCAGTTCTTC. It translates to CASSSAGTSGGEQFF. The whole variable domain, filled in from reference TRBV5-1 and TRBJ2-1, reads KAGVTQTPRYLIKTRGQQVTLSCSPISGHRSVSWYQQTPGQGLQFLFEYFSETQRNKGNFPGRFSGRQFSNSRSEMNVSTLELGDSALYLCASSSAGTSGGEQFFGPGTRLTVL.

The chain combines TRBV7-2 with TRBJ2-3; D call uncertain. This CDR3 region has 14 residues. Between the trimmed V and J ends, which lost 5 bases and 6 bases, there was a span of 15 bases. The germline V gene has CDR1 SGHTA and CDR2 FQGNSA. The CDR3 loop reads CASSPTPMSDTQYF. The CDR3 coding sequence is TGTGCCAGCAGCCCTACTCCCATGTCCGATACGCAGTATTTT.

There are a few counts of this clone. This chain joins TRBV30 and TRBJ2-7; TRBD2 matches at 7 bases. This CDR3 has 12 amino acids. Trimming took 7 bases from V and 7 from J; bases not matched to a gene: 10. From germline, CDR1 is GTSNPN and CDR2 SVGIG (reference sequence). The CDR3 sequence: CAYGGGPQEQYF. The CDR3 nucleotides are TGTGCCTACGGGGGAGGGCCTCAAGAGCAGTACTTC.

The V and J genes are TRBV7-9 and TRBJ2-3, with 11 bases matching TRBD2. The trim removed 5 bases at V and 1 base at J, leaving 8 bases unmatched. Germline V gene lookup returns CDR1 SEHNR and CDR2 FQNEAQ (reference sequence). This CDR3 contains 17 residues. The CDR3 is CASSPTLTSGGTDTQYF. The CDR3 region has the DNA TGTGCCAGCAGCCCTACCCTGACTAGCGGGGGCACAGATACGCAGTATTTT.

This clone was seen a handful of times. The V gene is TRBV4-3, the J gene TRBJ2-7; 13 bases fit TRBD2. Per the germline V gene, CDR1 is LGHNA and CDR2 is YSLEER. V shed 3 bases and J 2 bases; nucleotides not matched to a gene: 7. CDR3 size: 17 residues. The CDR3 DNA follows: TGCGCCAGCAGCCATGACGGACTAGCGGGAGAGACCTACGAGCAGTACTTC. This sequence encodes CASSHDGLAGETYEQYF.

The chain recombines TRBV7-9 with TRBJ2-5; D is unresolved. Germline CDR1 and CDR2: SEHNR and FQNEAQ (reference sequence). The CDR3 extends over 12 amino acids. The V gene lost 1 base and the J gene lost 5 bases, with 5 bases spanning the gap. The CDR3, as DNA: TGTGCCAGCAGCTTAGTTCGGGAGACCCAGTACTTC. It translates to CASSLVRETQYF.

This clone was seen only a few times. The chain has TRBV15 and TRBJ2-7, with D hard to call. Germline CDR1 LNHNV, CDR2 YYDKDF (reference sequence). The germline V and J ends were trimmed by 0 bases and 3 bases, with 15 bases remaining between them. This CDR3 has 16 residues. This CDR3 reads CATSRDRVQASYEQYF. In DNA, the CDR3 is TGTGCCACCAGCAGAGATCGAGTCCAGGCGAGCTACGAGCAGTACTTC.

About this clone: The sample contains more than one DNA sequence encoding this CDR3. V is TRBV9 and J is TRBJ2-2; D not resolved. Deletions cut 2 bases from V and 5 bases from J, with 4 bases between. CDR3 length: 12 residues. From germline, CDR1 is SGDLS and CDR2 YYNGEE. This CDR3 reads CASSVLTGELFF. CDR3 nucleotide sequence: TGTGCCAGCAGCGTCTTAACCGGGGAGCTGTTTTTT.

The chain recombines TRBV30 with TRBJ2-7, with 7 bases fitting TRBD2. Germline V gene data show CDR1 as GTSNPN and CDR2 as SVGIG (reference sequence). V lost 1 base to trimming and J lost 6 bases; unmatched junction nucleotides: 3. The CDR3 contains 12 residues. CDR3 sequence (DNA): TGTGCCTGGAGTGAGACGGGAGGCGAGCAGTACTTC. It yields the protein CAWSETGGEQYF.

The chain joins TRBV7-2 to TRBJ1-2, with 9 positions matching TRBD1. Germline V CDR1 and CDR2: SGHTA, FQGNSA. The CDR3 is 13 amino acids. Trimming took 6 bases from V and 4 from J; bases not matched to a gene: 3. In DNA form, the CDR3 reads TGTGCCAGCAGGTTGACAGGGGGCTATGGCTACACCTTC. Amino acid sequence: CASRLTGGYGYTF.

This sequence joins TRBV18 and TRBJ2-2; 9 bases line up with TRBD1. Trimming removed 4 bases from V and 3 bases from J; junction bases left unmatched: 6. The CDR3 consists of 16 residues. Germline values: CDR1 KGHSH, CDR2 LQKENI. The CDR3 sequence: CASSHAGTGYTGELFF. The DNA of the CDR3 is TGTGCCAGCTCACACGCCGGGACAGGGTACACCGGGGAGCTGTTTTTT. Full variable domain (outside the CDR3, taken from reference TRBV18 and TRBJ2-2): NAGVMQNPRHLVRRRGQEARLRCSPMKGHSHVYWYRQLPEEGLKFMVYLQKENIIDESGMPKERFSAEFPKEGPSILRIQQVVRGDSAAYFCASSHAGTGYTGELFFGEGSRLTVL.

This clone was seen a few times. The V gene is TRBV5-1, the J gene TRBJ1-2; D possibly corresponds to TRBD1 (6 bases). The CDR3 has 15 residues. From germline, CDR1 is SGHRS and CDR2 YFSETQ. Trimming shortened V by 4 bases and J by 2 bases, and 15 bases separated the two germline ends. The CDR3: CASSVDSPPNYGYTF. DNA of the CDR3: TGCGCCAGCAGCGTGGACAGCCCCCCAAACTATGGCTACACCTTC.

This clone turned up a few times. The V gene is TRBV2, the J gene TRBJ1-2; weak D call: TRBD1 (6 bases). The germline V gene has CDR1 SNHLY and CDR2 FYNNEI. The CDR3 sequence is 14 residues long. V lost 3 bases and J 7 bases, leaving 15 bases between the germline ends. CDR3 in amino acids: CASSEYRAVPGYTF. For the CDR3, the DNA is TGTGCCAGCAGTGAGTACAGGGCAGTCCCTGGCTACACCTTC.

This clone was recorded a few times. The chain combines TRBV5-1 with TRBJ2-5; 9 nucleotides align to TRBD1. With 0 bases clipped from V and 5 bases from J, the junction kept 8 bases outside the gene matches. CDR1 and CDR2 from the germline V gene are SGHRS and YFSETQ. The CDR3 has 16 amino acids. The CDR3: CASSLARDRAGETQYF. The CDR3 DNA is TGCGCCAGCAGCTTGGCCCGGGACAGGGCCGGCGAGACCCAGTACTTC.

This clone was found a few times. The same CDR3 also results from other DNA sequences found in this sample. V usage is TRBV5-1 and J usage is TRBJ2-5; the match to TRBD2 covers 11 bases. Trimming cost V 4 bases and J 4 bases; bases outside gene matches: 3. This CDR3 is built from 14 residues. Germline CDR1 and CDR2: SGHRS and YFSETQ. CDR3 amino acids: CASSPGLAGETQYF. The CDR3, as DNA: TGCGCCAGCAGCCCCGGACTAGCGGGAGAGACCCAGTACTTC.

The chain employs TRBV5-6 and TRBJ2-1; 9 bases are a match to TRBD1. V gave up 1 base and J gave up 7 bases; unmatched junction bases: 6. Germline V CDR1 and CDR2: SGHDT, YYEEEE. There are 15 residues in the CDR3. CDR3 in amino acids: CASSLTGQGSNEQFF. The CDR3 DNA is TGTGCCAGCAGCTTGACGGGACAGGGCTCTAATGAGCAGTTCTTC.

This clone was picked up a small number of times. The chain couples TRBV29-1 to TRBJ2-5, with 7 bases aligning to TRBD2. Germline CDR1 SQVTM, CDR2 ANQGSEA. V gave up 3 bases and J gave up 2 bases; unmatched junction bases: 3. This CDR3 is 13 amino acids long. In nucleotides, the CDR3 is TGCAGCGTTGACCTAGCGGCACAAGAGACCCAGTACTTC. As protein: CSVDLAAQETQYF.